This entry lists 18 T cell receptor beta chains sequenced from one sample in a study of blood T cell repertoires in COVID-19. Data came from immunoSEQ multiplex PCR; TCRdb stores just in-frame clones and leaves some out. Here the sample spans 250,000 to 350,000 clones, approximately 85% being singletons. Sequencing was done on a sample of peripheral blood. The receptors stem from a human donor with COVID-19, enrolled during active disease. The donor label of this sample is uncertain.

Written as DNA, the CDR3 is TGTGCCAGCAGCCAAAGCACAGCCAATGAGCAGTTCTTC. Its translation is CASSQSTANEQFF. V gene TRBV3-1 (or the pseudogene TRBV3-2) combines with J gene TRBJ2-1; D call uncertain. This CDR3 comprises 13 residues. Germline CDR1 reads LGHDT; CDR2 reads YNNKEL (reference sequence). V shed 2 bases and J shed 6 bases, with 8 bases lying between them.

As to this clone: The junction differs from germline at one of its ends, possibly a read error. V usage is TRBV28 and J usage is TRBJ1-1, with D uncertain. Germline assignment: CDR1 MDHEN and CDR2 SYDVKM. CDR3 size: 12 residues. CDR3 sequence (DNA): TGTGCCAGCAGTTTAGGCCCCCCTGAAACTTTCTTT. This codes for CASSLGPPETFF.

The chain has TRBV28 and TRBJ2-3, with 9 bases identical to TRBD2. Trimming cost V 4 bases and J 3 bases; bases outside gene matches: 14. Germline V gene lookup returns CDR1 MDHEN and CDR2 SYDVKM. This CDR3 is built from 18 residues. The CDR3 is CASSSPSNSGSGTDTQYF. The CDR3 nucleotides read TGTGCCAGCAGTTCCCCCTCCAATAGCGGGAGTGGAACAGATACGCAGTATTTT.

The chain is built from TRBV27 and TRBJ1-2; 7 nucleotides agree with TRBD1. V lost 8 bases and J lost 4; bases outside the gene matches: 7. This CDR3 spans 13 amino acids. CDR1 MNHEY and CDR2 SMNVEV come from the germline V gene (reference sequence). For the CDR3, the DNA is TGTGCCAGCGGCCTCCCAGGGGGCTATGGCTACACCTTC. It codes for CASGLPGGYGYTF.

This clone appeared a single time. The chain employs TRBV7-3 and TRBJ2-3, with 11 nucleotides matching TRBD1. Germline trimming cut 2 bases from V and 6 bases from J; bases unmatched to any gene: 4. Germline assignment: CDR1 SGHTA and CDR2 FQGTGA. The CDR3 is 15 amino acids. The CDR3 region is CASSLGQGAQDTQYF. The DNA for the CDR3 is TGTGCCAGCAGCTTAGGACAGGGGGCGCAGGATACGCAGTATTTT.

The rearrangement links TRBV30 to TRBJ2-1; 9 nucleotides align to TRBD1. Germline assignment: CDR1 GTSNPN and CDR2 SVGIG (reference sequence). This CDR3 comprises 15 residues. V shed 2 bases, J shed 3 bases, and the junction held 5 bases outside the gene matches. CDR3 amino acids: CAWSTGQGLYNEQFF. Here the CDR3 DNA reads TGTGCCTGGAGTACCGGACAGGGGCTCTACAATGAGCAGTTCTTC.

The V and J genes are TRBV5-1 and TRBJ2-3, with TRBD2 matching over 8 bases. V trimming: 4 bases; J trimming: 4 bases; junction bases outside the gene matches: 11. Germline V gene sequence: CDR1 SGHRS, CDR2 YFSETQ. The CDR3 spans 16 residues. The CDR3 DNA sequence: TGCGCCAGCAGCCAAGACGGTGCGGGAGGTGCAGATACGCAGTATTTT. Protein product: CASSQDGAGGADTQYF.

The CDR3 is CASSSDRDSTNEKLFF. CDR3 nucleotide sequence: TGTGCCAGCAGCTCGGACAGGGACTCAACTAATGAAAAACTGTTTTTT. The rearrangement uses TRBV28 and TRBJ1-4; TRBD1 matches 8 bases. There are 16 residues in the CDR3. J lost 0 bases, V lost 6 bases, and 6 bases had no gene match. Germline-derived CDR1 and CDR2 are MDHEN and SYDVKM. Using reference TRBV28 and TRBJ1-4 for the parts outside the CDR3, the full variable domain is DVKVTQSSRYLVKRTGEKVFLECVQDMDHENMFWYRQDPGLGLRLIYFSYDVKMKEKGDIPEGYSVSREKKERFSLILESASTNQTSMYLCASSSDRDSTNEKLFFGSGTQLSVL.

V and J are TRBV27 and TRBJ1-2, with D unresolved. With 1 base removed from V and 8 bases from J, the gap between germline ends came to 11 bases. This CDR3 is 13 amino acids long. CDR1 MNHEY and CDR2 SMNVEV come from the germline V gene (reference sequence). The CDR3 sequence is CASSLWPREGYTF. Here the CDR3 DNA reads TGTGCCAGCAGTTTATGGCCCCGGGAGGGCTACACCTTC.

This clone was recorded a few times. The chain couples TRBV7-9 to TRBJ1-2, with 8 bases identical to TRBD1. Germline values: CDR1 SEHNR, CDR2 FQNEAQ (reference sequence). Trimming took 4 bases from V and 6 from J; bases not matched to a gene: 4. The CDR3 has 13 amino acids. The CDR3: CASSSLTGDGYTF. For the CDR3, the DNA is TGTGCCAGCAGCTCGCTGACAGGGGATGGCTACACCTTC.

V is TRBV7-2 and J is TRBJ2-3, with 9 bases identical to TRBD2. Germline values: CDR1 SGHTA, CDR2 FQGNSA. The CDR3 totals 16 residues. V lost 5 bases, J lost 4 bases, and 10 bases stayed unmatched. CDR3 coding DNA: TGTGCCAGCAGCGCCAATAGCGGGAGCCTCGCAGATACGCAGTATTTT. Amino acids: CASSANSGSLADTQYF.

The rearrangement joins TRBV7-3 to TRBJ2-1, with TRBD2 identical over 7 bases. The V gene end was trimmed by 4 bases and the J gene end by 7 bases; junction bases not matched to a gene: 7. The length of the CDR3 is 14 residues. Germline values: CDR1 SGHTA, CDR2 FQGTGA. The CDR3 nucleotides read TGTGCCAGCAGCTCAGGACTAGTTCATAATGAGCAGTTCTTC. Protein: CASSSGLVHNEQFF.

This clone came up a few times. This rearrangement joins TRBV7-9 to TRBJ2-7; no reliable D call. Germline V gives CDR1 SEHNR, CDR2 FQNEAQ (reference sequence). V lost 3 bases and J lost 4, with 10 bases in between. CDR3 length equals 13 residues. The chain's CDR3 is CASSFLRNYEQYF. CDR3 coding DNA: TGTGCCAGCAGCTTCCTCAGGAATTACGAGCAGTACTTC.

This rearrangement joins TRBV20-1 to TRBJ1-2, with D unclear. V lost 3 bases and J lost 13, with 9 bases in between. This CDR3 region has 9 residues. Per germline, CDR1 DFQATT and CDR2 SNEGSKA (reference sequence). In DNA form, the CDR3 reads TGCAGTGCTAGTGAGGCCCCCACCTTC. It is translated as CSASEAPTF.

The chain has TRBV30 and TRBJ1-3; D remains ambiguous. There are 14 residues in the CDR3. Germline values: CDR1 GTSNPN, CDR2 SVGIG (reference sequence). The germline V and J ends were trimmed by 0 bases and 4 bases, with 10 bases remaining between them. The CDR3 DNA sequence: TGTGCCTGGAGTGTACGGGGTCGGGGAAACACCATATATTTT. It specifies CAWSVRGRGNTIYF. Complete variable domain (other parts from reference TRBV30 and TRBJ1-3): SQTIHQWPATLVQPVGSPLSLECTVEGTSNPNLYWYRQAAGRGLQLLFYSVGIGQISSEVPQNLSASRPQDRQFILSSKKLLLSDSGFYLCAWSVRGRGNTIYFGEGSWLTVV.

This clone has a handful of counts. The chain combines TRBV7-9 with TRBJ2-7, with 7 bases lining up with TRBD1. Trimming took 5 bases from V and 5 from J; bases not matched to a gene: 9. The CDR3 spans 14 residues. CDR1 and CDR2 from the germline V gene are SEHNR and FQNEAQ (reference sequence). The DNA for the CDR3 is TGTGCCAGCAGCACCCCCGGGACAGTAAACGAGCAGTACTTC. Translated, it gives CASSTPGTVNEQYF.

This clone was observed a single time. The genes are TRBV5-1 and TRBJ2-1; 13 nucleotides match TRBD2. The V gene's germline CDR1 is SGHRS and CDR2 YFSETQ. The CDR3 contains 17 residues. The junction had 11 bases not matched to a gene; V was cut back by 2 bases and J by 9 bases. In DNA, the CDR3 is TGCGCCAGCAGCTTTTTTACTAGCGGGAGGGCCCTAGGTGAGCAGTTCTTC. Translated: CASSFFTSGRALGEQFF.

V usage is TRBV15 and J usage is TRBJ2-7; 7 bases align to TRBD1. Near its end, the DNA agrees better with TRBJ2-5, so the J call may be wrong. CDR3 size: 15 residues. Per germline, CDR1 LNHNV and CDR2 YYDKDF (reference sequence). CDR3: CATSYDREYQETQYF. CDR3 nucleotide sequence: TGTGCCACCAGCTATGACAGGGAGTACCAAGAGACCCAGTACTTC.